These 11 T cell receptor beta chains were all obtained from the same sample, sequenced in a study of blood T cell repertoires in COVID-19 (dated by TCRdb to 2020 to 2022). Library generation was performed with the immunoSEQ multiplex PCR assay. In TCRdb, the immuneACCESS table is reduced to in-frame sequences with V and J assigned. These tables do not hold every clone; where another copy was compared, an unresolved V gene accounts for under half, and the others remain unexplained. This sample comprises fewer than 300,000 clones, under 90% of them detected only once. The top ten clonotypes cover 8.6% of the sample. The sequenced sample was peripheral blood. The receptor set was obtained from a human donor in a cohort sampled during active COVID-19.

V is TRBV11-3 and J is TRBJ2-1; possible D gene TRBD1, 6 bases. The CDR3 runs 14 residues. V lost 3 bases, J lost 6 bases, and 12 bases lay in between. CDR1 and CDR2 (germline): SGHNT, YENEEA. This CDR3 is CASSFAGEINEQFF. In DNA form, the CDR3 reads TGTGCCAGCAGCTTCGCAGGGGAGATCAATGAGCAGTTCTTC.

V gene TRBV4-2 combines with J gene TRBJ2-7, with a tentative D call TRBD1 (6 bases). The CDR3 sequence is 15 residues long. Trimming removed 2 bases at V and 0 bases at J, with 11 bases between. The germline CDR1 and CDR2 sequences are LGHNA and YNFKEQ. CDR3 amino acids: CASSQNQGSSYEQYF. The DNA for the CDR3 is TGTGCCAGCAGCCAAAACCAGGGGAGCTCCTACGAGCAGTACTTC.

The chain links TRBV6-2 or TRBV6-3 to TRBJ2-7; 9 bases align to TRBD1. In germline, CDR1 is MNHEY, CDR2 SVGEGT. J was trimmed by 7 bases and V by 2 bases; bases with no gene match: 6. This CDR3 region has 14 residues. This chain's CDR3 is CASSYGTGPGEQYF. In nucleotides, the CDR3 is TGTGCCAGCAGTTACGGGACAGGGCCGGGGGAGCAGTACTTC.

J is TRBJ2-2 and V is TRBV12-2; TRBD2, as called in the table, went unchecked against the DNA. TRBV12-2 is given as a pseudogene. The CDR3 spans 16 residues. The CDR3 is CASRLVPGGNTGELFF. DNA of the CDR3: TGTGCAAGTCGCTTAGTCCCGGGGGGGAACACCGGGGAGCTGTTTTTT.

In this sample, this clone turned up once. The gene calls are TRBV11-3 and TRBJ2-3, with 7 bases lining up with TRBD2. This CDR3 has 15 residues. V shed 1 base and J 3 bases; nucleotides not matched to a gene: 4. Germline assignment: CDR1 SGHNT and CDR2 YENEEA. The CDR3 sequence is CASSLVGRETDTQYF. CDR3 DNA: TGTGCCAGCAGCTTAGTGGGGCGGGAGACAGATACGCAGTATTTT.

The gene calls are TRBV6-2 or TRBV6-3 and TRBJ1-1; D remains unclear. Germline values: CDR1 MNHEY, CDR2 SVGEGT. CDR3 length: 18 residues. V was pared by 1 base and J by 0 bases, with 18 bases between. CDR3 coding DNA: TGTGCCAGCAGTTACTTTGGAGTCGGCAATCCCATGAACACTGAAGCTTTCTTT. Its protein product is CASSYFGVGNPMNTEAFF.

The chain has TRBV11-3 and TRBJ2-1, with 10 bases aligning to TRBD1. Germline V gene data show CDR1 as SGHNT and CDR2 as YENEEA. The CDR3 contains 15 residues. V dropped 4 bases and J dropped 3; count of bases not matched to a gene: 3. Here the CDR3 reads CASSSGQGIYNEQFF. CDR3 nucleotides: TGTGCCAGCAGCTCGGGACAGGGGATCTACAATGAGCAGTTCTTC. The whole variable domain, remainder taken from reference TRBV11-3 and TRBJ2-1, is EAGVVQSPRYKIIEKKQPVAFWCNPISGHNTLYWYLQNLGQGPELLIRYENEEAVDDSQLPKDRFSAERLKGVDSTLKIQPAELGDSAVYLCASSSGQGIYNEQFFGPGTRLTVL.

The sample holds one count of this clone. The chain carries TRBV7-9 and TRBJ2-2; tentatively, D is TRBD2 (5 bases). Germline V gives CDR1 SEHNR, CDR2 FQNEAQ (reference sequence). V lost 5 bases, J lost 6 bases, and 10 bases lay in between. There are 13 residues in the CDR3. The CDR3 is CASSAQRSGELFF. In DNA, the CDR3 is TGTGCCAGCAGCGCACAGCGGTCCGGGGAGCTGTTTTTT.

The table lists this clone with a count of one. The V and J genes are TRBV11-3 and TRBJ1-1; D is ambiguous. The V gene lost 3 bases and the J gene lost 2 bases, with 10 bases spanning the gap. The CDR3 extends over 14 amino acids. Germline assignment: CDR1 SGHNT and CDR2 YENEEA. The CDR3 nucleotides are TGTGCCAGCAGCTTGTCTGGGCATAACACTGAAGCTTTCTTT. It is translated as CASSLSGHNTEAFF.

This clone was found many times. The rearrangement uses TRBV4-3 and TRBJ2-3, with 12 nucleotides matching TRBD2. V dropped 1 base and J dropped 6; count of bases not matched to a gene: 11. This CDR3 region has 18 residues. In germline, CDR1 is LGHNA, CDR2 YSLEER. The CDR3 DNA sequence: TGCGCCAGCAGCCAAGGGTTTCTAGCGGGGGGGCCAAGGGATACGCAGTATTTT. Amino acid sequence: CASSQGFLAGGPRDTQYF.

This clone was recorded many times. The chain uses TRBV5-4 and TRBJ2-7, with a weak D call TRBD1 (6 bases). This CDR3 contains 16 residues. CDR1 is SGHNT and CDR2 is YYREEE in the germline V gene (reference sequence). V was cut by 3 bases and J by 6 bases, with 22 bases left in between. The CDR3 DNA sequence: TGTGCCAGCAGCTCAAAAGTCCGGGACACCAGCCTCGAGCAGTACTTC. It yields the protein CASSSKVRDTSLEQYF.